Given below is one T cell receptor beta chain in context. Its matching antigen is unknown. The sample originates from a study of PD-1 blockade in classical Hodgkin lymphoma. Indicated time point: cycle 4 day 1 (C4D1), after more than five weeks of nivolumab. Patients all relapsed after autologous stem cell transplantation, and there was variation in brentuximab vedotin exposure. With magnetic negative selection, CD4+ T cells were purified from PBMCs that had been thawed. Study observations and caveats: Complete responders matched newly diagnosed patients in baseline diversity.

The CDR3 contains 15 residues. V lost 6 bases, J lost 0 bases, and 12 bases lay in between. Germline loops: CDR1 SGHRS, CDR2 YFSETQ. The data were produced by immunoSEQ multiplex PCR, yet TCRdb's version contains in-frame clones alone and is incomplete. Of 15,000 to 20,000 clones in the sample, about 75% were seen once. This material consisted of CD4+ T cells from blood, taken before the fourth cycle of nivolumab. The source is a human donor with classical Hodgkin lymphoma. This chain links TRBV5-1 with TRBJ1-4; no firm D call. Here the CDR3 reads CASTINTATNEKLFF. CDR3 sequence (DNA): TGCGCCAGCACAATTAACACCGCAACTAATGAAAAACTGTTTTTT.